These T cell receptor beta chains were read from a single sample in a study of T cells after yellow fever vaccination. TCRdb processed the 5' RACE reads anew with MiXCR; each CDR3 protein has one entry. The table records some 300,000 distinct CDR3 sequences, approximately 10% of them present only once. Sequenced here: CD4+ T cells sorted from PBMCs, sampled 5 days after the yellow fever booster vaccination. The receptors come from a man between 18 and 29 years old who received the YFV17D yellow fever vaccine. The CDR3 runs from the conserved cysteine through the conserved F or W. The order of the fields is CDR3 protein, CDR3 DNA, CDR3 length, clone size, D gene, J gene, V gene. A D gene is named only where the DNA matches it firmly. Only part of the rows carry a size: once, few, many, or a class if the clone is expanded.

CDR3: CSARDRMGGGAEDTQYF
DNA: TGCAGTGCTAGAGATAGGATGGGCGGGGGGGCCGAAGATACGCAGTATTTT
length: 17
size: -
D: TRBD2
J: TRBJ2-3
V: TRBV20-1

CDR3: CASSPDRVGHEQYF
DNA: TGTGCCAGCTCACCTGACAGGGTAGGCCACGAGCAGTACTTC
length: 14
size: many
D: TRBD1
J: TRBJ2-7
V: TRBV18

CDR3: CASSVVSGSGTDTQYF
DNA: TGTGCCAGCAGCGTAGTTTCGGGGTCGGGCACAGATACGCAGTATTTT
length: 16
size: many
D: -
J: TRBJ2-3
V: TRBV9

CDR3: CASSGQGASTDTQYF
DNA: TGTGCCAGCAGCGGACAGGGGGCTAGCACAGATACGCAGTATTTT
length: 15
size: -
D: TRBD1
J: TRBJ2-3
V: TRBV9

CDR3: CASEERGATNEKLFF
DNA: TGTGCCAGCGAGGAGAGGGGGGCAACTAATGAAAAACTGTTTTTT
length: 15
size: -
D: -
J: TRBJ1-4
V: TRBV25-1

CDR3: CASSQEGTGEGKLFF
DNA: TGCGCCAGCAGCCAAGAAGGGACAGGGGAGGGGAAACTGTTTTTT
length: 15
size: many
D: TRBD1
J: TRBJ1-4
V: TRBV4-3

CDR3: CASRRQDSSYEQYF
DNA: TGTGCCAGCCGTCGACAGGACAGCTCCTACGAGCAGTACTTC
length: 14
size: -
D: -
J: TRBJ2-7
V: TRBV3-1

CDR3: CASSLYFRGGASYTF
DNA: TGTGCCAGCAGCTTATATTTTCGGGGGGGCGCGAGCTACACCTTC
length: 15
size: few
D: -
J: TRBJ1-2
V: TRBV7-2

CDR3: CASSWEGAQSPLHF
DNA: TGTGCCAGCAGCTGGGAGGGGGCGCAATCACCCCTCCACTTT
length: 14
size: many
D: TRBD1
J: TRBJ1-6
V: TRBV5-6

CDR3: CASSLALAGEHNEQFF
DNA: TGTGCCAGCAGCTTAGCCCTAGCGGGGGAGCACAATGAGCAGTTCTTC
length: 16
size: many
D: TRBD2
J: TRBJ2-1
V: TRBV7-9

CDR3: CASSPLGREETQYF
DNA: TGTGCCAGCTCACCACTGGGCAGGGAGGAGACCCAGTACTTC
length: 14
size: many
D: -
J: TRBJ2-5
V: TRBV18

CDR3: CASSLGNSGANVLTF
DNA: TGCGCCAGCAGCTTGGGGAACTCTGGGGCCAACGTCCTGACTTTC
length: 15
size: many
D: -
J: TRBJ2-6
V: TRBV7-2

CDR3: CASSQVGGLAGIQETQYF
DNA: TGCGCCAGCAGCCAAGTGGGGGGACTAGCGGGGATCCAAGAGACCCAGTACTTC
length: 18
size: few
D: TRBD2
J: TRBJ2-5
V: TRBV4-1